The rows below give T cell receptor beta chains drawn from one sample of a study of blood T cell repertoires in COVID-19. Method: immunoSEQ multiplex PCR; TCRdb's copy keeps in-frame clones and lacks some. The sample contains roughly 55,000 clones, over 70% of which appear only once. Sample: peripheral blood. The receptors were sampled from a human donor with active or convalescent COVID-19. The donor label of this sample is uncertain. Each CDR3 is given with its conserved first and last residue. A D gene is named only where the DNA matches it firmly. Only part of the rows carry a size: once, few, many, or a class if the clone is expanded.

>.|.|TRBV9|TRBJ2-5
CASSVDIRGTETQYF
TGTGCCAGCAGCGTAGACATAAGGGGGACGGAGACCCAGTACTTC
>.|TRBD2|TRBV7-7|TRBJ2-1
CASSATGTSSFEQFF
TGTGCCAGCAGCGCAACCGGGACTAGTAGTTTTGAGCAGTTCTTC
>.|TRBD2|TRBV5-1|TRBJ2-2
CASSLSTSGNTGELFF
TGCGCCAGCAGCTTATCGACTAGCGGGAACACCGGGGAGCTGTTTTTT
>once|.|TRBV7-3|TRBJ2-2
CASSSSLVGGTGELFF
TGTGCCAGCAGCTCAAGCTTGGTTGGAGGAACCGGGGAGCTGTTTTTT
>.|.|TRBV10-3|TRBJ1-4
CAMRGSPNEKLFF
TGTGCCATGCGGGGGTCGCCTAATGAAAAACTGTTTTTT
>.|TRBD2|TRBV28|TRBJ2-5
CASSDILVGLAGGRRETQYF
TGTGCCAGCAGTGATATCCTCGTGGGACTAGCGGGAGGACGTCGAGAGACCCAGTACTTC
>few|TRBD1|TRBV29-1|TRBJ2-3
CSYGQGTQYF
TGCAGTTACGGACAGGGGACGCAGTATTTT
>.|.|TRBV14|TRBJ1-1
CASSQTLPNTEAFF
TGTGCCAGCAGCCAGACTTTACCAAACACTGAAGCTTTCTTT
>.|.|TRBV6-6|TRBJ2-7
CASRNDRMSEQYF
TGTGCCAGCAGAAACGACAGAATGAGCGAGCAGTACTTC
>.|.|TRBV7-2|TRBJ2-7
CASSLSNVPGSYEQYF
TGTGCCAGCAGCTTATCAAACGTCCCGGGCTCCTACGAGCAGTACTTC
>.|.|TRBV5-3|TRBJ2-5
CARTTRSGGRRQETQYF
TGTGCCAGAACCACTCGTTCCGGGGGAAGGAGGCAAGAGACCCAGTACTTC
>once|TRBD1|TRBV11-2|TRBJ1-2
CASSQRQGNYGYTF
TGTGCCAGCAGCCAAAGACAGGGCAACTATGGCTACACCTTC
>.|.|TRBV13|TRBJ2-7
CASSLGTQHYEQYF
TGTGCCAGCAGCTTGGGGACACAACACTACGAGCAGTACTTC
>.|TRBD1|TRBV10-1|TRBJ1-5
CASSEDRVSNQPQHF
TGCGCCAGCAGTGAGGACAGGGTTAGCAATCAGCCCCAGCATTTT
>.|.|TRBV12-3/TRBV12-4|TRBJ2-7
CASSFTGYEQYF
TGTGCCAGCAGTTTTACCGGGTACGAGCAGTACTTC
>.|.|TRBV6-5|TRBJ2-1
CASRRWGDEQFF
TGTGCCAGCCGCCGTTGGGGAGATGAGCAGTTCTTC
>once|.|TRBV3-1/TRBV3-2|TRBJ2-7
CASSRAVNPGWEQYF
TGTGCCAGCAGCCGAGCGGTTAACCCCGGGTGGGAGCAGTACTTC
>.|.|TRBV19|TRBJ1-2
CASSMRVGYTF
TGTGCCAGTAGTATGAGGGTGGGCTACACCTTC
>.|TRBD2|TRBV5-1|TRBJ2-3
CASNNGGGSSTDTQYF
TGCGCCAGCAACAACGGGGGAGGGTCGAGCACAGATACGCAGTATTTT
>.|TRBD1|TRBV10-3|TRBJ1-2
CAISESTGGNGYTF
TGTGCCATCAGTGAGTCCACAGGGGGCAATGGCTACACCTTC
>.|TRBD1|TRBV5-6|TRBJ1-2
CASSLAEEGANYGYTF
TGTGCCAGCAGCTTGGCCGAGGAGGGGGCGAACTATGGCTACACCTTC
>.|TRBD2|TRBV4-1|TRBJ2-1
CASSQEAGVPYNEQFF
TGCGCCAGCAGCCAAGAAGCGGGAGTCCCCTACAATGAGCAGTTCTTC
>few|.|TRBV2|TRBJ1-1
CASRAEANTEAFF
TGTGCCAGCAGGGCAGAGGCGAACACTGAAGCTTTCTTT
>.|.|TRBV5-1|TRBJ2-3
CASSVSSDTQYF
TGCGCCAGCAGCGTAAGCTCAGATACGCAGTATTTT
>.|.|TRBV25-1|TRBJ1-2
CASSASFYTF
TGTGCCAGCAGTGCAAGCTTCTACACCTTC
>.|TRBD1|TRBV4-1|TRBJ2-2
CASALGQGNTGELFF
TGCGCCAGTGCGCTGGGACAGGGAAACACCGGGGAGCTGTTTTTT
>.|TRBD1|TRBV5-1|TRBJ2-7
CASSFTGGIKYEQYF
TGCGCCAGCAGCTTTACAGGGGGAATTAAGTACGAGCAGTACTTC
>.|.|TRBV28|TRBJ2-1
CASSPLTGLGGGSSYNEQFF
TGTGCCAGCAGCCCCCTAACGGGATTGGGAGGAGGAAGCTCCTACAATGAGCAGTTCTTC
>.|TRBD1|TRBV24-1|TRBJ2-1
CATRNGQVNNEQFF
TGTGCCACCAGGAATGGACAGGTTAACAATGAGCAGTTCTTC
>.|TRBD2|TRBV5-1|TRBJ2-1
CASSLASSGRNEQFF
TGCGCCAGCAGCTTGGCGTCTAGCGGGAGGAATGAGCAGTTCTTC
>.|.|TRBV24-1|TRBJ2-1
CATSSIKPPVLNEQFF
TGTGCCACCAGTTCTATTAAGCCACCCGTCTTGAATGAGCAGTTCTTC
>.|.|TRBV4-1|TRBJ1-4
CASSQAYEKLFF
TGCGCCAGCAGCCAAGCCTACGAAAAACTGTTTTTT
>.|.|TRBV3-1/TRBV3-2|TRBJ2-1
CASSQAGGSYNEQFF
TGTGCCAGCAGCCAAGCTGGAGGGAGCTACAATGAGCAGTTCTTC
>.|TRBD1|TRBV20-1|TRBJ2-7
CSASGKGDRAYEQYF
TGCAGTGCTAGTGGTAAGGGGGACAGGGCCTACGAGCAGTACTTC
>.|TRBD1|TRBV5-1|TRBJ2-1
CASSVTGGNEQFF
TGCGCCAGCAGCGTAACAGGGGGTAATGAGCAGTTCTTC
>.|.|TRBV6-5|TRBJ2-3
CAITWDTTDTQYF
TGTGCCATAACGTGGGACACCACAGATACGCAGTATTTT
>.|TRBD1|TRBV5-6|TRBJ1-5
CASSLTGALRNQPQHF
TGTGCCAGCAGCTTAACAGGGGCCCTCCGGAATCAGCCCCAGCATTTT
>.|TRBD1|TRBV9|TRBJ2-2
CASSVMGQGNTGELFF
TGTGCCAGCAGCGTAATGGGACAGGGCAACACCGGGGAGCTGTTTTTT
>.|TRBD2|TRBV27|TRBJ2-5
CASSFSGTSGTQYF
TGTGCCAGCAGTTTTTCCGGGACTAGCGGGACCCAGTACTTC
>.|TRBD1|TRBV5-1|TRBJ2-5
CASSRQGAETQYF
TGCGCCAGCAGCCGACAGGGGGCCGAGACCCAGTACTTC
>once|TRBD2|TRBV10-3|TRBJ2-3
CAISESTGGAGGKDTQYF
TGTGCCATCAGTGAGTCAACCGGCGGAGCGGGAGGCAAAGATACGCAGTATTTT
>once|.|TRBV18|TRBJ2-7
CASSPPSVSYEQYF
TGTGCCAGCTCACCACCTAGCGTCTCCTACGAGCAGTACTTC
>.|.|TRBV6-5|TRBJ1-5
CASSYSPSNQPQHF
TGTGCCAGCAGTTACTCTCCCAGTAATCAGCCCCAGCATTTT
>.|TRBD1|TRBV30|TRBJ1-2
CAWSRTGGGYTF
TGTGCCTGGAGTAGGACAGGGGGTGGCTACACCTTC
>many|TRBD2|TRBV19|TRBJ2-1
CASSTQGTAGGSNEQFF
TGTGCCAGTAGTACTCAGGGGACGGCGGGAGGATCCAATGAGCAGTTCTTC
>.|TRBD1|TRBV19|TRBJ1-3
CASSITGTGGNTIYF
TGTGCCAGTAGTATCACCGGGACAGGGGGAAACACCATATATTTT
>.|TRBD1|TRBV9|TRBJ1-2
CASSVGQGTSGYTF
TGTGCCAGCAGCGTGGGACAGGGGACATCCGGCTACACCTTC
>.|.|TRBV30|TRBJ2-7
CAWTPWALGQDEQYF
TGTGCCTGGACCCCGTGGGCGCTGGGCCAGGACGAGCAGTACTTC
>.|TRBD1|TRBV10-2|TRBJ1-3
CATTGGSGNTIYF
TGCGCCACCACAGGGGGCAGTGGAAACACCATATATTTT
>.|.|TRBV7-9|TRBJ1-2
CASSLNLGVDYGYTF
TGTGCCAGCAGCTTAAATCTAGGGGTGGACTATGGCTACACCTTC
>.|.|TRBV5-1|TRBJ2-5
CASSPQVTQETQYF
TGCGCCAGCAGCCCCCAGGTTACCCAAGAGACCCAGTACTTC
>.|.|TRBV7-2|TRBJ1-3
CASSSIASNSGNTIYF
TGTGCCAGCAGTTCCATCGCATCTAACTCTGGAAACACCATATATTTT
>.|.|TRBV19|TRBJ1-2
CASGLPNYGYTF
TGTGCCAGCGGACTACCCAACTATGGCTACACCTTC